Presented here are 29 T cell receptor beta chains from one specimen sequenced in a study of T cell clones after liver transplantation. Assay used: immunoSEQ multiplex PCR; TCRdb lists only in-frame clones, some missing. The sample records roughly 40,000 clones, 86% being singletons. Sample: CD4+ T cells from blood, taken 24 months after liver transplant. All receptors derive from a human patient who received a liver transplant. These T cells may partly come from the graft donor.

This clone came up once. The chain joins TRBV10-3 to TRBJ1-2; D remains unclear. V gave up 0 bases and J gave up 9 bases, with 11 bases separating them. This CDR3 spans 13 amino acids. In germline, CDR1 is ENHRY, CDR2 SYGVKD. In DNA, the CDR3 is TGTGCCATCAGTGAGTCGAGTTACAGAAGCTACACCTTC. Residues: CAISESSYRSYTF.

The V and J genes are TRBV30 and TRBJ1-1, with D unclear. V lost 2 bases and J lost 1, with 5 bases in between. The germline CDR1 and CDR2 sequences are GTSNPN and SVGIG (reference sequence). This CDR3 contains 12 residues. Written as DNA, the CDR3 is TGTGCCTGGAGTCTTAGGAACACTGAAGCTTTCTTT. This translates into CAWSLRNTEAFF.

This clone occurred once. The chain couples TRBV6-5 to TRBJ2-5; 10 positions match TRBD1. Per germline, CDR1 MNHEY and CDR2 SVGAGI. V shed 5 bases, J shed 5 bases, and the junction held 5 bases outside the gene matches. CDR3 length: 14 amino acids. The CDR3, as DNA: TGTGCCAGCAGTCCCGGGACAGGGGTGGAGACCCAGTACTTC. As protein: CASSPGTGVETQYF.

V usage is TRBV5-1 and J usage is TRBJ2-2; 9 nucleotides line up with TRBD2. In germline, CDR1 is SGHRS, CDR2 YFSETQ. This CDR3 comprises 16 residues. V shed 2 bases, J shed 2 bases, and the junction held 4 bases outside the gene matches. The CDR3 DNA follows: TGCGCCAGCAGCTTCCTAGCGGGATTAAACACCGGGGAGCTGTTTTTT. It specifies CASSFLAGLNTGELFF.

J is TRBJ1-1 and V is TRBV5-6; D gene ambiguous. The germline V and J ends were trimmed by 2 bases and 1 base, with 12 bases remaining between them. CDR3 length: 15 amino acids. Germline-derived CDR1 and CDR2 are SGHDT and YYEEEE. CDR3 sequence reads: CASSFLYMGNTEAFF. In DNA form, the CDR3 reads TGTGCCAGCAGCTTTCTCTATATGGGGAACACTGAAGCTTTCTTT.

The genes are TRBV29-1 and TRBJ1-5; D is uncertain. The CDR3 covers 13 residues. Trimming stripped 3 bases from V and 3 bases from J, with 9 bases between. Germline-derived CDR1 and CDR2 are SQVTM and ANQGSEA. Here the CDR3 DNA reads TGCAGCGTTGAGGTTGCAGACAATCAGCCCCAGCATTTT. This gives the protein CSVEVADNQPQHF.

The V call is TRBV28, the J call TRBJ2-4; 7 nucleotides line up with TRBD1. This CDR3 contains 15 residues. The germline CDR1 and CDR2 sequences are MDHEN and SYDVKM. V lost 1 base and J lost 5; bases outside the gene matches: 5. In DNA, the CDR3 is TGTGCCAGCAGTTTATTTGGGCAGGGGGAAAACATTCAGTACTTC. As protein: CASSLFGQGENIQYF.

The V call is TRBV10-3, the J call TRBJ2-3; TRBD1 aligns across 7 bases. J gave up 1 base and V 5 bases, and 9 bases lay outside the gene matches. Germline values: CDR1 ENHRY, CDR2 SYGVKD. This CDR3 spans 16 amino acids. CDR3 bases: TGTGCCATCAGTATGAGACAGGGAAAGGGCACAGATACGCAGTATTTT. Amino acid sequence: CAISMRQGKGTDTQYF.

By its share, this clone is medium-sized. The chain recombines TRBV7-9 with TRBJ2-2; unclear D gene. The CDR3 consists of 14 residues. Trimming removed 2 bases from V and 4 bases from J, with 8 bases in between. The germline CDR1 and CDR2 sequences are SEHNR and FQNEAQ (reference sequence). The DNA for the CDR3 is TGTGCCAGCAGCTTATACAGCCTCACCGGGGAGCTGTTTTTT. It encodes CASSLYSLTGELFF.

This chain links TRBV21-1 with TRBJ1-1. TRBV21-1 is termed a pseudogene. This CDR3 is 16 amino acids long. CDR3 coding DNA: TGTGCCAGCAGCAAAGAACATAGGGGGCGGGGGATTGAAGCTTTCTTT. Translation gives CASSKEHRGRGIEAFF.

J is TRBJ1-3 and V is TRBV30; unclear D gene. There are 17 residues in the CDR3. The germline V gene encodes CDR1 GTSNPN and CDR2 SVGIG (reference sequence). V was shortened by 2 bases and J by 3 bases, with 20 bases between the two germline ends. The CDR3 spells CAWSMWRAPVRGNTIYF. The CDR3 DNA reads TGTGCCTGGAGTATGTGGAGGGCGCCGGTCCGTGGAAACACCATATATTTT.

The count of this clone is one. The chain carries TRBV7-6 and TRBJ2-5; possible D gene TRBD2, 5 bases. The DNA end lines up better with TRBJ2-7; the J call may be wrong. Germline CDR1 is SGHVS and CDR2 is FNYEAQ. This CDR3 contains 17 residues. In DNA, the CDR3 is TGTGCCAGCAGCTTAGATTTCGCGGGCCATAGATCCTACGAGCAGTACTTC. Its translation: CASSLDFAGHRSYEQYF.

The V gene is TRBV29-1, the J gene TRBJ1-3; 9 nucleotides agree with TRBD1. The ends lost 6 bases at V and 7 bases at J; junction bases unmatched: 10. This CDR3 contains 14 residues. Germline CDR1 SQVTM, CDR2 ANQGSEA. Here the CDR3 DNA reads TGCAGCGTGTACACCGGGACAGGGCCGAACACCATATATTTT. It yields the protein CSVYTGTGPNTIYF.

The chain is built from TRBV9 and TRBJ2-1; D is uncertain. V lost 0 bases, J lost 4 bases, and 8 bases lay in between. The CDR3 extends over 14 amino acids. Germline V gene lookup returns CDR1 SGDLS and CDR2 YYNGEE. The CDR3 nucleotides are TGTGCCAGCAGCGTAGGGGGTCCTTACAATGAGCAGTTCTTC. Protein sequence: CASSVGGPYNEQFF.

This sequence joins TRBV4-1 and TRBJ2-2; TRBD2 might be the D (6 bases). Looked up from germline, CDR1 is MGHRA and CDR2 is YSYEKL. The CDR3 covers 15 residues. Trimming took 4 bases from V and 4 from J, leaving 13 bases between them. Written as DNA, the CDR3 is TGCGCCAGCAGCCCCGGGGACTTCCGCACCGGGGAGCTGTTTTTT. Translated, it gives CASSPGDFRTGELFF.

The V and J genes are TRBV6-6 and TRBJ1-5, with a possible D match to TRBD1 (6 bases). Trimming stripped 1 base from V and 4 bases from J, with 11 bases between. The germline V gene has CDR1 MNHNY and CDR2 SVGAGI (reference sequence). The CDR3 runs to 15 residues. As DNA, the CDR3 is TGTGCCAGCAGTTACTTAAAAGGGGGGAATCAGCCCCAGCATTTT. Amino acid sequence: CASSYLKGGNQPQHF.

The CDR3 here is CASSYGQYSEAFF. In nucleotides, the CDR3 is TGTGCCAGCAGCTACGGACAGTATAGCGAAGCTTTCTTT. This sequence joins TRBV7-2 and TRBJ1-1, with D possibly being TRBD1 (6 bases). The ends were cut back, 4 bases at V and 8 bases at J, with 14 bases in the middle. Germline V gene sequence: CDR1 SGHTA, CDR2 FQGNSA. The CDR3 is 13 residues long.

This chain joins TRBV5-1 and TRBJ1-3; D perhaps matches TRBD1 (6 bases). Germline loops: CDR1 SGHRS, CDR2 YFSETQ. This CDR3 spans 18 amino acids. Trimming took 0 bases from V and 0 from J, leaving 16 bases between them. Here the CDR3 reads CASSLDLGGGTSGNTIYF. DNA of the CDR3: TGCGCCAGCAGCTTGGACCTGGGAGGGGGGACCTCTGGAAACACCATATATTTT.

The rearrangement joins TRBV18 to TRBJ1-5; D perhaps matches TRBD1 (5 bases). V lost 3 bases and J 3 bases, leaving 12 bases between the germline ends. The CDR3 is made up of 15 amino acids. CDR1 and CDR2 (germline): KGHSH, LQKENI. The DNA of the CDR3 is TGTGCCAGCTCACCCGGAACAGGACACAATCAGCCCCAGCATTTT. Translating it yields CASSPGTGHNQPQHF.

This chain connects TRBV5-6 to TRBJ2-1, with 8 bases identical to TRBD2. After removal of 2 bases from V and 0 bases from J, the junction contained 4 bases not matched to a gene. Germline loops: CDR1 SGHDT, CDR2 YYEEEE. The CDR3 has 16 amino acids. The CDR3 region is CASSFYSGASYNEQFF. The CDR3 nucleotides are TGTGCCAGCAGCTTTTATAGCGGGGCCTCCTACAATGAGCAGTTCTTC.

The J gene is TRBJ2-3, the V gene TRBV5-4; 11 bases match TRBD1. Germline lookup yields CDR1 SGHNT and CDR2 YYREEE (reference sequence). This CDR3 is 15 amino acids long. With 3 bases clipped from V and 5 bases from J, the junction kept 5 bases outside the gene matches. The CDR3 reads CASSSDRGLGDTQYF. CDR3 in DNA: TGTGCCAGCAGCTCGGACAGGGGGCTAGGAGATACGCAGTATTTT.

This chain joins TRBV7-3 and TRBJ2-2; a possible D gene is TRBD2 (6 bases). V lost 3 bases to trimming and J lost 0 bases, with 11 bases between them. The CDR3 sequence is 16 residues long. The germline V gene encodes CDR1 SGHTA and CDR2 FQGTGA. CDR3 protein: CASSFTGTSNTGELFF. DNA of the CDR3: TGTGCCAGCAGCTTCACCGGGACTTCGAACACCGGGGAGCTGTTTTTT.

CDR3 sequence reads: CASSLDLSNREPTNEKLFF. The CDR3 region has the DNA TGTGCCAGCTCACTCGATCTTTCTAACAGGGAGCCAACTAATGAAAAACTGTTTTTT. This rearrangement joins TRBV18 to TRBJ1-4; maybe TRBD1 (6 bases). The V end was cut by 4 bases, the J end by 0 bases, with 21 bases between. The V gene's germline CDR1 is KGHSH and CDR2 LQKENI. CDR3 length: 19 amino acids.

The chain is built from TRBV10-3 and TRBJ2-4, with 9 bases fitting TRBD1. This CDR3 spans 12 amino acids. With V trimmed by 6 bases and J by 8 bases, 2 bases remained unmatched. Germline V gene sequence: CDR1 ENHRY, CDR2 SYGVKD. CDR3 protein: CAISRQGDIQYF. CDR3 nucleotide sequence: TGTGCCATCAGCCGACAGGGGGACATTCAGTACTTC.

V and J are TRBV19 and TRBJ1-1; 10 bases are a match to TRBD1. Germline V gene lookup returns CDR1 LNHDA and CDR2 SQIVND (reference sequence). The CDR3 sequence is 16 residues long. Trimming took 3 bases from V and 4 from J; bases not matched to a gene: 8. The CDR3 DNA follows: TGTGCCAGTAGTATGACAGGGGGCGCTTCGGCCACTGAAGCTTTCTTT. Protein sequence: CASSMTGGASATEAFF.

Here the CDR3 DNA reads TGTGCCAGTAGTATGTTGGGGGTAGCAACTAATGAAAAACTGTTTTTT. Translating gives CASSMLGVATNEKLFF. The gene calls are TRBV19 and TRBJ1-4; D is possibly TRBD1 (5 bases). Germline V gives CDR1 LNHDA, CDR2 SQIVND (reference sequence). V gave up 3 bases and J gave up 0 bases, with 11 bases separating them. This CDR3 comprises 16 residues.

The chain links TRBV6-5 to TRBJ1-1, with a tentative D call TRBD1 (6 bases). Between the trimmed V and J ends, which lost 6 bases and 5 bases, there was a span of 16 bases. This CDR3 spans 14 amino acids. Germline V CDR1 and CDR2: MNHEY, SVGAGI. CDR3 sequence reads: CASRIQGKGTEAFF. The CDR3 nucleotides are TGTGCCAGCAGAATACAGGGAAAGGGGACTGAAGCTTTCTTT.

The V gene is TRBV28, the J gene TRBJ2-7; no definite D call. The germline V gene encodes CDR1 MDHEN and CDR2 SYDVKM. V lost 3 bases and J 0 bases, leaving 9 bases between the germline ends. The CDR3 runs 14 residues. As DNA, the CDR3 is TGTGCCAGCAGTTTGGACGGCTACTCCTACGAGCAGTACTTC. This gives the protein CASSLDGYSYEQYF.

This chain uses TRBV5-1 with TRBJ2-1; the D is unclear. From germline, CDR1 is SGHRS and CDR2 YFSETQ. This CDR3 is 14 amino acids long. With 0 bases removed from V and 6 bases from J, the gap between germline ends came to 10 bases. DNA for the CDR3: TGCGCCAGCAGCTTGGTCCCCGGTGTCAATGAGCAGTTCTTC. This encodes CASSLVPGVNEQFF.